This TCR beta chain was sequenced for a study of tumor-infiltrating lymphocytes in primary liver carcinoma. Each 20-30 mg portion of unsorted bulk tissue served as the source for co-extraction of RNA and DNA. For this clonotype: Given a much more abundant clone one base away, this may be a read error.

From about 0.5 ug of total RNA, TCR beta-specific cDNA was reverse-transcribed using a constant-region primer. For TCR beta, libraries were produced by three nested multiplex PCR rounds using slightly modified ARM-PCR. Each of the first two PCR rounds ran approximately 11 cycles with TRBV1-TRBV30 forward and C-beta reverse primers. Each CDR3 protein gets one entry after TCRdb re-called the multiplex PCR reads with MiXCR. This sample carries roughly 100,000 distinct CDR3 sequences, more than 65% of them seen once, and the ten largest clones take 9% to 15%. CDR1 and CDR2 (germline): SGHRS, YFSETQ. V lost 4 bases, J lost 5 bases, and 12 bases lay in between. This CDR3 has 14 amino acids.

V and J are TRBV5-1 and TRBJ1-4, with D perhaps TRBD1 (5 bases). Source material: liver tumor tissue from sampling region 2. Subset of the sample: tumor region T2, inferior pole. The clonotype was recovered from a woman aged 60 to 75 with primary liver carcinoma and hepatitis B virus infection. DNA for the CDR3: TGCGCCAGCAGCCTTGATGGGGCCAATGAAAAACTGTTTTTT. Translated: CASSLDGANEKLFF. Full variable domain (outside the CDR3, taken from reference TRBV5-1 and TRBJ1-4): KAGVTQTPRYLIKTRGQQVTLSCSPISGHRSVSWYQQTPGQGLQFLFEYFSETQRNKGNFPGRFSGRQFSNSRSEMNVSTLELGDSALYLCASSLDGANEKLFFGSGTQLSVL.